In its sample, the clone carrying this T cell receptor beta chain was seen a few times. Its target is not known. The isolated RNA, all of it, was reverse transcribed, so expressed TCRB transcripts were what got sequenced. Method: immunoSEQ multiplex PCR; TCRdb's copy keeps in-frame clones and lacks some. The repertoire includes some 40,000 clones, approximately 49% of them detected once, and 0.6% to 0.9% sits in the top ten. This sample stems from a study of beta chain features in type 1 diabetes. In the study overall: No patient-donor differences in age, gender, total cells or subset yield.

There are 15 residues in the CDR3. CDR1 is SEHNR, CDR2 FQNEAQ, per germline (reference sequence). Trimming cost V 2 bases and J 0 bases; bases outside gene matches: 0. Study-level points and caveats: The similarity of naive, central memory and Treg TCRB repertoires appeared greater among patients than among healthy donors.

This chain links TRBV7-9 with TRBJ1-4, with TRBD1 matching over 7 bases. The clonotype originates from a woman aged 18-29 years in good health. Sequenced input: central memory CD4+ T cells from blood. CDR3 nucleotide sequence: TGTGCCAGCAGCTTACAGGGGGCAACTAATGAAAAACTGTTTTTT. Its protein is CASSLQGATNEKLFF. Combining the CDR3 with reference TRBV7-9 and TRBJ1-4 gives the whole variable domain DTGVSQNPRHKITKRGQNVTFRCDPISEHNRLYWYRQTLGQGPEFLTYFQNEAQLEKSRLLSDRFSAERPKGSFSTLEIQRTEQGDSAMYLCASSLQGATNEKLFFGSGTQLSVL.